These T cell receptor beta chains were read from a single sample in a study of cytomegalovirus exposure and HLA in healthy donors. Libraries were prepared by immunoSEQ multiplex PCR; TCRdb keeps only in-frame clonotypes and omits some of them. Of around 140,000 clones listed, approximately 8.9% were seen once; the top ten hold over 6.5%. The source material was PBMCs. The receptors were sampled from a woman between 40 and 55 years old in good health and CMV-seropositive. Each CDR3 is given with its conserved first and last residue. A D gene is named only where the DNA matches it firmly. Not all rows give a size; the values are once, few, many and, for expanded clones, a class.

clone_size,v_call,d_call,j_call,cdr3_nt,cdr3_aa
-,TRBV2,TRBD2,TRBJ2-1,TGTGCCAGCAGGGCTAGCGGGGGGACTTACAATGAGCAGTTCTTC,CASRASGGTYNEQFF
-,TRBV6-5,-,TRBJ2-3,TGTGCCAGCAGTTTAGACCGGAGGACCACAGATACGCAGTATTTT,CASSLDRRTTDTQYF
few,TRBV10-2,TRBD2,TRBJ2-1,TGCGCCAGCAGTGAGTGGGACTACGACTACAATGAGCAGTTCTTC,CASSEWDYDYNEQFF
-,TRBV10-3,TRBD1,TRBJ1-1,TGTGCCATCAGGGGGACAGGGAGGACTGAAGCTTTCTTT,CAIRGTGRTEAFF
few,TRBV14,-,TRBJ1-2,TGTGCCAGCAGCCTCGGTACCAGGGGTGGCTACACCTTC,CASSLGTRGGYTF
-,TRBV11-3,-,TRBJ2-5,TGTGCCAGCAGCCCCCCGAGAGGATCGGAGACCCAGTACTTC,CASSPPRGSETQYF
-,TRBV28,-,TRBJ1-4,TGTGCCAGCACCTCGGGAGACTTCTATTTCGGTGAAAAACTGTTTTTT,CASTSGDFYFGEKLFF
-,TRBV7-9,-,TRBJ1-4,TGTGCCAGCAGCTTAGGCAGGGCAACTAATGAAAAACTGTTTTTT,CASSLGRATNEKLFF
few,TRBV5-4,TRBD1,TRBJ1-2,TGTGCCAGCAGCTTCCAGGGGGCGCACGGCTACACCTTC,CASSFQGAHGYTF
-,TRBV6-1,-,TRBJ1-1,TGTGCCAGCAGTGAAGTTACAGAGAACACTGAAGCTTTCTTT,CASSEVTENTEAFF
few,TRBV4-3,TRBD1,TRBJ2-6,TGCGCCAGCAGCCAAGACGGCAGGGGGAGCTCTGGGGCCAACGTCCTGACTTTC,CASSQDGRGSSGANVLTF
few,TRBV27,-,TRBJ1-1,TGTGCCAGCAGTTTTACAGGGACCACTGAAGCTTTCTTT,CASSFTGTTEAFF
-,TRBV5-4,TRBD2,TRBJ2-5,TGTGCCAGCAGCTTGGGGTTTGGGACTAACCAAGAGACCCAGTACTTC,CASSLGFGTNQETQYF
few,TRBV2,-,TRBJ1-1,TGTGCCAGCGAGTGGGGGGACACTGAAGCTTTCTTT,CASEWGDTEAFF
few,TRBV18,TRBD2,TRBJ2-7,TGTGCCAGCTCACCACCAGGAGGTAGCGGGGGGGCCTTCGTCGAGCAGTACTTC,CASSPPGGSGGAFVEQYF
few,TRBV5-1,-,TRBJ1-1,TGCGCCAGCAGCCAGGACATCATGAACACTGAAGCTTTCTTT,CASSQDIMNTEAFF
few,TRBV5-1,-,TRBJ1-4,TGCGCCAGCAGCTTGGGACAGCCTAATGAAAAACTGTTTTTT,CASSLGQPNEKLFF
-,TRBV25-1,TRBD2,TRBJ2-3,TGTGCCAGCAGTCCTAGCGGGGAGGGAGATACGCAGTATTTT,CASSPSGEGDTQYF
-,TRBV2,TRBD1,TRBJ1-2,TGTGCCAGCAGTGAAAGACAGGGTGGCGGCTACACCTTC,CASSERQGGGYTF
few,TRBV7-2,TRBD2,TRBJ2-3,TGTGCCAGCAGCTTAAGGGCTAGCGGGGGTATCAGCACAGATACGCAGTATTTT,CASSLRASGGISTDTQYF
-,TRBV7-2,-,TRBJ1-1,TGTGCCAGCAGCTTAGATGCGGGCATAACTGAAGCTTTCTTT,CASSLDAGITEAFF
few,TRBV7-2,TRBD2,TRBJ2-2,TGTGCCAGCGGTCCGGGAGGGGTCAGCGGGGAGCTGTTTTTT,CASGPGGVSGELFF
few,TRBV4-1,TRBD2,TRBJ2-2,TGCGCCAGCAGCCAAATAGCAACTAGCGGGGGACCGAACACCGGGGAGCTGTTTTTT,CASSQIATSGGPNTGELFF
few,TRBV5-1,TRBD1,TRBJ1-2,TGCGCCAGCAGCTTGGGACAGGGGGCTTCCTATGGCTACACCTTC,CASSLGQGASYGYTF
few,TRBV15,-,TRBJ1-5,TGTGCCACCAGCAGCCCGGGGGAAGGGAACAATCAGCCCCAGCATTTT,CATSSPGEGNNQPQHF
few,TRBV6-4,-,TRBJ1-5,TGTGCCAGCAGACCCACCTCCGGGGGGGGGTTAGGGAAGCCCCAGCATTTT,CASRPTSGGGLGKPQHF
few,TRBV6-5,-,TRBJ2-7,TGTGCCAGCAGTTACTCGAAAGCACAGACCTACGAGCAGTACTTC,CASSYSKAQTYEQYF
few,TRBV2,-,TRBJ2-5,TGTGCCAGCAGCGGGTCCGCACCGGCCGGCGAGACCCAGTACTTC,CASSGSAPAGETQYF
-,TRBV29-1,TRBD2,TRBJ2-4,TGCAGCGTTGAAAAAAGGGGAGGGGAGCGGGGGGTAGCCAAAAACATTCAGTACTTC,CSVEKRGGERGVAKNIQYF
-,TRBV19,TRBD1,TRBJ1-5,TGTGCCAGTAGTACACCGACAGGGGCTCGAATCAGCCCCCAGCATTTT,CASSTPTGARISPQHF
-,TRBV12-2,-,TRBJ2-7,TGTGCAAGTCGCTTGCTAGGAAGGGGGAAACCGGAGAAGCAGTACTTC,CASRLLGRGKPEKQYF
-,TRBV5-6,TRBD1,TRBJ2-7,TGTGCCAGCAGCTCGTCGGGACAGGGGGGGTACGAGCAGTACTTC,CASSSSGQGGYEQYF
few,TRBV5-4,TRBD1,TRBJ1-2,TGTGCCAGCTCCAGACGGACAGGGATCGACTATGGCTACACCTTC,CASSRRTGIDYGYTF
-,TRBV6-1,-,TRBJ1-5,TGTGCCAGCAGTGAGGGGGGGGGCTTTAGCAATCAGCCCCAGCATTTT,CASSEGGGFSNQPQHF
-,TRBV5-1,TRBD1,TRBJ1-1,TGCGCCAGCAGCTTGGGACAGGGGATGAACACTGAAGCTTTCTTT,CASSLGQGMNTEAFF
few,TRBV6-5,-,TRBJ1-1,TGTGCCAGCAGTTACCGACACCCAAACACTGAAGCTTTCTTT,CASSYRHPNTEAFF
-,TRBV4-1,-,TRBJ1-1,TGCGCCAGCAGCCAAGACGAGGGGGGGGAAGCTTTCTTT,CASSQDEGGEAFF
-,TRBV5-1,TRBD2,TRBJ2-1,TGCGCCAGCAGCTGGACTAGCGGGGGGGACAATGAGCAGTTCTTC,CASSWTSGGDNEQFF
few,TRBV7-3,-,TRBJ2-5,TGTGCCAGCAGCTTAACAGGGGCGCGGGAGACCCAGTACTTC,CASSLTGARETQYF
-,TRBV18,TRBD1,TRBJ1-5,TGTGCCAGCTCACCATTGGGACAGAATAGCAATCAGCCCCAGCATTTT,CASSPLGQNSNQPQHF
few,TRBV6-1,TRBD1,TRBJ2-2,TGTGCCAGCTCGGGACAGGAGTACGGGGAGCTGTTTTTT,CASSGQEYGELFF
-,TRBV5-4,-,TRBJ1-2,TGTGCCAGCAGCGCCGCACGGGGGATCGGCTATGGCTACACCTTC,CASSAARGIGYGYTF
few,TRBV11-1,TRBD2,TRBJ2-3,TGTGCCAGCAGCGGACGGACTAGCGGGGCGGGAGATACGCAGTATTTT,CASSGRTSGAGDTQYF
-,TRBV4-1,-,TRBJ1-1,TGCGCCAGCAGCCAGAGGGTGAACACTGAAGCTTTCTTT,CASSQRVNTEAFF
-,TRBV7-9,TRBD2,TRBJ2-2,TGTGCCAGCAGCTTAGCCGTTCTAGCGGGGCACACCGGGGAGCTGTTTTTT,CASSLAVLAGHTGELFF
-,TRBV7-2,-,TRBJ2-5,TGTGCCAGCAGCTTAGATCGGGAGACCCAGTACTTC,CASSLDRETQYF
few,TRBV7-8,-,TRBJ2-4,TGTGCCAGCAGCTCCATCACTGTAGAAGAGCGTAACGTGTACTTC,CASSSITVEERNVYF